The 5 T cell receptor beta chains below all came from one sample that was sequenced in a study of OX40 agonist ivuxolimab in advanced cancers. Only in-frame clones appear in the TCRdb table, and some are missing; sequencing was by immunoSEQ multiplex PCR. In the table there are 94,000 or so clones, 84% of which are singletons. The sample was CD4+ or CD8+ T cells sorted from blood, taken in a trial of the OX40 agonist ivuxolimab. Source of these receptors: an adult with an advanced solid tumor such as melanoma, head and neck, liver or kidney cancer.

This chain connects TRBV7-9 to TRBJ2-2; TRBD2 is a possible D gene (6 bases). Between the trimmed V and J ends, which lost 3 bases and 5 bases, there was a span of 10 bases. The CDR3 has 14 residues. Germline V lookup: CDR1 SEHNR, CDR2 FQNEAQ (reference sequence). CDR3 DNA sequence: TGTGCCAGCAGCTTTAAGGGAGGAACCGGGGAGCTGTTTTTT. Its protein is CASSFKGGTGELFF.

The V and J genes are TRBV18 and TRBJ1-4, with 10 bases that match TRBD1. Trimming took 6 bases from V and 8 from J; bases not matched to a gene: 6. This CDR3 region has 14 residues. Germline V gene sequence: CDR1 KGHSH, CDR2 LQKENI. In DNA, the CDR3 is TGTGCCAGCTCCCTGACAGGGGGCAAGGAAAAACTGTTTTTT. Its protein is CASSLTGGKEKLFF.

The chain couples TRBV6-5 to TRBJ1-2; the D gene is possibly TRBD1 (5 bases). The CDR3 length is 13 residues. CDR1 is MNHEY, CDR2 SVGAGI, per germline. Trimming cost V 6 bases and J 5 bases, with 13 bases left between them. The CDR3 spells CASRASTVYGYTF. The CDR3 DNA is TGTGCCAGCAGAGCCTCGACAGTGTATGGCTACACCTTC.

The V gene is TRBV6-5, the J gene TRBJ2-1, with D perhaps matching TRBD1 (6 bases). Germline V gene data show CDR1 as MNHEY and CDR2 as SVGAGI. The length of the CDR3 is 14 residues. V lost 7 bases, J lost 2 bases, and 12 bases lay in between. The chain's CDR3 is CASNHRDPYNEQFF. DNA for the CDR3: TGTGCCAGCAACCACAGGGACCCCTACAATGAGCAGTTCTTC.

J is TRBJ2-3 and V is TRBV14; 10 nucleotides align to TRBD2. V trimming: 0 bases; J trimming: 2 bases; junction bases outside the gene matches: 14. Germline CDR1 and CDR2: SGHDN and FVKESK. CDR3 length: 20 amino acids. DNA of the CDR3: TGTGCCAGCAGCCAAGAGGGTACAGCGGGGGGGCTCGGTTTCACAGATACGCAGTATTTT. It codes for CASSQEGTAGGLGFTDTQYF. Based on the CDR3 plus reference TRBV14 and TRBJ2-3, the full variable domain is EAGVTQFPSHSVIEKGQTVTLRCDPISGHDNLYWYRRVMGKEIKFLLHFVKESKQDESGMPNNRFLAERTGGTYSTLKVQPAELEDSGVYFCASSQEGTAGGLGFTDTQYFGPGTRLTVL.